The count of the clone carrying this TCR beta chain is one. The data stem from a study of control samples from healthy donors and cancer patients. This CDR3 comprises 14 residues. Looked up from germline, CDR1 is SGHRS and CDR2 is YFSETQ. With 3 bases clipped from V and 8 bases from J, the junction kept 6 bases outside the gene matches. Sequencing used immunoSEQ multiplex PCR; TCRdb keeps in-frame clones, though not all of them. Found here are roughly 88,000 clones, more than 85% of them singletons; the top ten hold around 1%. The receptor comes from a woman between 25 and 40 years old in good health. The genes are TRBV5-1 and TRBJ2-4, with 9 bases identical to TRBD1. Sample: blood. The CDR3 nucleotides are TGCGCCAGCAGCTGGACAGGGGTCGAAGACATTCAGTACTTC. It codes for CASSWTGVEDIQYF.